This T cell receptor beta chain emerged from a study of breast tumors, draining lymph nodes, adjacent tissues. Axillary draining lymph nodes of breast cancer patients supplied the node samples. This clonotype appeared a few times. Its matching antigen is unknown. From the multiplex PCR reads, TCRdb called clonotypes with MiXCR, one entry per CDR3 protein. This sample has about 150,000 distinct CDR3 sequences, with over 25% found just once. General study results and limits: Data fit most tumor T cells coming from lymph node, expanding in tumor. Compared with basal-like, luminal-like tumors shared significantly more repertoire with nontumor tissue.

Germline CDR1 is KGHSH and CDR2 is LQKENI. V was cut by 4 bases and J by 0 bases, with 16 bases left in between. The CDR3 contains 17 residues. The chain has TRBV18 and TRBJ1-3, with D possibly TRBD1 on 5 matching bases. The sequence came from a female donor with breast cancer. Some clones in this sample may be carry-over from other donors' samples. Material for sequencing was axillary lymph node tissue. The CDR3 reads CASSQQVGTLSGNTIYF. Here the CDR3 DNA reads TGTGCCAGCTCACAGCAAGTTGGGACTCTCTCTGGAAACACCATATATTTT.